Following are 20 T cell receptor beta chains from one sample sequenced in a study of blood T cell repertoires in COVID-19. Clones were sequenced by immunoSEQ multiplex PCR, and TCRdb holds only the in-frame ones, with some missing. This table has about 72,000 clones, approximately 90% appearing once. Source material: peripheral blood. The source is a human donor in a cohort sampled during active COVID-19.

The gene calls are TRBV5-1 and TRBJ2-3; 7 nucleotides match TRBD2. Per germline, CDR1 SGHRS and CDR2 YFSETQ. V lost 7 bases, J lost 5 bases, and 10 bases stayed unmatched. The CDR3 consists of 14 residues. The CDR3 nucleotides are TGCGCCAGCGTCCAGGGACTACCGGGAGATACGCAGTATTTT. Translated, it gives CASVQGLPGDTQYF. The whole variable domain, remainder taken from reference TRBV5-1 and TRBJ2-3, is KAGVTQTPRYLIKTRGQQVTLSCSPISGHRSVSWYQQTPGQGLQFLFEYFSETQRNKGNFPGRFSGRQFSNSRSEMNVSTLELGDSALYLCASVQGLPGDTQYFGPGTRLTVL.

This rearrangement joins TRBV7-9 to TRBJ2-3, with a tentative D call TRBD2 (5 bases). V lost 1 base and J lost 0, with 8 bases in between. The CDR3 has 15 amino acids. Germline lookup yields CDR1 SEHNR and CDR2 FQNEAQ (reference sequence). The CDR3 region has the DNA TGTGCCAGCAGCTTAGGCCCGGGGAGCACAGATACGCAGTATTTT. It yields the protein CASSLGPGSTDTQYF.

This chain uses TRBV30 with TRBJ2-5; TRBD1 agrees at 9 bases. CDR1 GTSNPN and CDR2 SVGIG come from the germline V gene (reference sequence). Trimming removed 2 bases from V and 1 base from J; junction bases left unmatched: 5. The CDR3 contains 15 residues. The CDR3 spells CAWSKGQGLQETQYF. CDR3 nucleotides: TGTGCCTGGAGTAAGGGACAGGGCCTCCAAGAGACCCAGTACTTC.

This clone was observed a single time. The V gene is TRBV5-4, the J gene TRBJ1-2, with D possibly being TRBD1 (5 bases). CDR1 SGHNT and CDR2 YYREEE come from the germline V gene (reference sequence). The CDR3 covers 13 residues. V was pared by 0 bases and J by 9 bases, with 12 bases between. The CDR3 DNA is TGTGCCAGCAGCTTGGATCCAGGGAAAAGCTACACCTTC. It specifies CASSLDPGKSYTF.

The chain uses TRBV5-1 and TRBJ2-7; TRBD2 is a possible D gene (5 bases). Looked up from germline, CDR1 is SGHRS and CDR2 is YFSETQ. The CDR3 totals 14 residues. V shed 6 bases and J shed 6 bases, with 19 bases lying between them. In nucleotides, the CDR3 is TGCGCCAGCACCAACACCCCCCAGGCGGGCGAGCAGTACTTC. It yields the protein CASTNTPQAGEQYF. Combining the CDR3 with reference TRBV5-1 and TRBJ2-7 gives the whole variable domain KAGVTQTPRYLIKTRGQQVTLSCSPISGHRSVSWYQQTPGQGLQFLFEYFSETQRNKGNFPGRFSGRQFSNSRSEMNVSTLELGDSALYLCASTNTPQAGEQYFGPGTRLTVT.

V is TRBV19 and J is TRBJ2-3; D is perhaps TRBD2 (5 bases). CDR1 and CDR2 from the germline V gene are LNHDA and SQIVND (reference sequence). CDR3 length equals 14 residues. V was trimmed by 3 bases and J by 5 bases, leaving 12 bases between them. The CDR3, as DNA: TGTGCCAGTAGTATGCCCCAGGCGGGAGATACGCAGTATTTT. Amino acid sequence: CASSMPQAGDTQYF.

The chain uses TRBV7-2 and TRBJ1-5; D not resolved. V was pared by 5 bases and J by 3 bases, with 8 bases between. From germline, CDR1 is SGHTA and CDR2 FQGNSA. The CDR3 contains 13 residues. CDR3 region: CASSRDINQPQHF. The CDR3 coding sequence is TGTGCCAGCAGCAGAGACATCAATCAGCCCCAGCATTTT.

The CDR3 spells CASSLVGAGQGANYGYTF. CDR3 nucleotide sequence: TGTGCCAGCAGCTTGGTTGGGGCAGGGCAGGGCGCTAACTATGGCTACACCTTC. V gene TRBV5-4 combines with J gene TRBJ1-2; maybe TRBD1 (5 bases). V was clipped by 0 bases and J by 0 bases, with 18 bases between them. The CDR3 spans 18 residues. Germline loops: CDR1 SGHNT, CDR2 YYREEE (reference sequence). The full variable domain, its missing parts supplied by reference TRBV5-4 and TRBJ1-2, is ETGVTQSPTHLIKTRGQQVTLRCSSQSGHNTVSWYQQALGQGPQFIFQYYREEENGRGNFPPRFSGLQFPNYSSELNVNALELDDSALYLCASSLVGAGQGANYGYTFGSGTRLTVV.

The chain recombines TRBV7-2 with TRBJ1-4; no firm D call. Germline V gives CDR1 SGHTA, CDR2 FQGNSA. The CDR3 loop spans 15 amino acids. V shed 2 bases and J shed 8 bases, with 15 bases lying between them. The CDR3 sequence is CASSLPRGGSEKLFF. The CDR3 region has the DNA TGTGCCAGCAGCTTACCCCGTGGCGGGAGCGAAAAACTGTTTTTT.

This clone was recorded only once. J is TRBJ1-5 and V is TRBV6-6; 11 bases align to TRBD1. Trimming at V came to 6 bases and at J to 9 bases, leaving 7 bases not matched to a gene. The CDR3 covers 14 residues. Germline lookup yields CDR1 MNHNY and CDR2 SVGAGI (reference sequence). CDR3 amino acids: CASRMDRGLAPQHF. CDR3 nucleotide sequence: TGTGCCAGCAGGATGGACAGGGGGCTTGCGCCCCAGCATTTT.

The gene calls are TRBV19 and TRBJ1-5; D gene ambiguous. The V and J ends lost 5 bases and 5 bases respectively, with 7 bases between them. The CDR3 consists of 12 residues. Germline V gene sequence: CDR1 LNHDA, CDR2 SQIVND (reference sequence). The CDR3 DNA reads as TGTGCCAGTAGTTTCAGATATCAGCCCCAGCATTTT. This codes for CASSFRYQPQHF.

This clone was detected a few times. This chain joins TRBV2 and TRBJ2-1; D uncertain. This CDR3 has 13 residues. Deletions cut 7 bases from V and 12 bases from J, with 19 bases between. Germline V gene lookup returns CDR1 SNHLY and CDR2 FYNNEI. DNA of the CDR3: TGTGCCAGCATGTTGGTCGCAATTGTCGGGCAGTTCTTC. This gives the protein CASMLVAIVGQFF.

The chain has TRBV6-5 and TRBJ1-5; TRBD1 aligns across 7 bases. This CDR3 is 14 amino acids long. Per germline, CDR1 MNHEY and CDR2 SVGAGI. V lost 6 bases, J lost 4 bases, and 6 bases stayed unmatched. CDR3 bases: TGTGCCAGCAGAAAGGGACAGCCAAATCAGCCCCAGCATTTT. As protein: CASRKGQPNQPQHF.

The chain links TRBV4-2 to TRBJ2-5; 12 nucleotides align to TRBD2. The CDR3 runs 18 residues. With V trimmed by 0 bases and J by 5 bases, 10 bases remained unmatched. Germline lookup yields CDR1 LGHNA and CDR2 YNFKEQ. The CDR3 nucleotides are TGTGCCAGCAGCCAAGACTTCCTAGCGGGAGGGCCACGGGAGACCCAGTACTTC. Translating it yields CASSQDFLAGGPRETQYF.

The V call is TRBV18, the J call TRBJ2-3; 9 bases match TRBD1. The CDR3 extends over 15 amino acids. V lost 2 bases and J lost 5; bases outside the gene matches: 5. Germline V gene sequence: CDR1 KGHSH, CDR2 LQKENI. CDR3 nucleotide sequence: TGTGCCAGCTCACCAGGTACAGGGGGCAAAGATACGCAGTATTTT. It yields the protein CASSPGTGGKDTQYF. Drawing the rest from reference TRBV18 and TRBJ2-3, the complete variable domain is NAGVMQNPRHLVRRRGQEARLRCSPMKGHSHVYWYRQLPEEGLKFMVYLQKENIIDESGMPKERFSAEFPKEGPSILRIQQVVRGDSAAYFCASSPGTGGKDTQYFGPGTRLTVL.

The V call is TRBV5-1, the J call TRBJ1-2, with D possibly matching TRBD1 (5 bases). The CDR3 totals 14 residues. With 5 bases removed from V and 0 bases from J, the gap between germline ends came to 11 bases. CDR1 is SGHRS, CDR2 YFSETQ, per germline. The CDR3: CASRQGEANYGYTF. Here the CDR3 DNA reads TGCGCCAGCAGGCAGGGCGAAGCTAACTATGGCTACACCTTC.

The chain links TRBV18 to TRBJ1-2, with D tentatively TRBD1 (6 bases). Between the trimmed V and J ends, which lost 2 bases and 6 bases, there was a span of 13 bases. The CDR3 consists of 14 residues. Germline V gene lookup returns CDR1 KGHSH and CDR2 LQKENI. CDR3 protein: CASSPRGIGDGYTF. The DNA of the CDR3 is TGTGCCAGCTCACCAAGGGGGATAGGTGATGGCTACACCTTC. Filled out from reference TRBV18 and TRBJ1-2, the complete variable domain reads NAGVMQNPRHLVRRRGQEARLRCSPMKGHSHVYWYRQLPEEGLKFMVYLQKENIIDESGMPKERFSAEFPKEGPSILRIQQVVRGDSAAYFCASSPRGIGDGYTFGSGTRLTVV.

The rearrangement uses TRBV29-1 and TRBJ1-1; 9 bases are shared with TRBD1. There are 13 residues in the CDR3. V lost 4 bases to trimming and J lost 2 bases; unmatched junction nucleotides: 2. Germline V gene lookup returns CDR1 SQVTM and CDR2 ANQGSEA. The CDR3 sequence: CSVGTGDNTEAFF. Here the CDR3 DNA reads TGCAGCGTTGGGACAGGGGACAACACTGAAGCTTTCTTT.

The V gene is TRBV18, the J gene TRBJ2-1; 16 bases are shared with TRBD2. Germline V CDR1 and CDR2: KGHSH, LQKENI. Unmatched junction bases numbered 18, after V lost 3 bases and J lost 7 bases. The length of the CDR3 is 21 residues. The CDR3 loop reads CASSPKPMAPGLAGGPNEQFF. In DNA form, the CDR3 reads TGTGCCAGCTCACCCAAACCCATGGCGCCGGGACTAGCGGGAGGGCCGAATGAGCAGTTCTTC.

The V and J genes are TRBV15 and TRBJ1-2; 7 bases map to TRBD1. The CDR3 runs to 14 residues. V lost 5 bases and J lost 5; bases outside the gene matches: 8. CDR1 is LNHNV, CDR2 YYDKDF, per germline (reference sequence). This chain's CDR3 is CATSARDSLYGYTF. DNA of the CDR3: TGTGCCACCAGCGCCCGGGACAGCTTGTATGGCTACACCTTC.